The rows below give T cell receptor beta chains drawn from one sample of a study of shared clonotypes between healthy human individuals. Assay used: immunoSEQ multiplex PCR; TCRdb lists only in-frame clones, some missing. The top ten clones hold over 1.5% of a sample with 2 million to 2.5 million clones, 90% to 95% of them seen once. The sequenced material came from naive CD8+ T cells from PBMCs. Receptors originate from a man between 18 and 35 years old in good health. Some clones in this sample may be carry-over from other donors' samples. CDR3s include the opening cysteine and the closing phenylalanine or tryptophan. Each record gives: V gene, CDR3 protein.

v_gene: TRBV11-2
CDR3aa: CASSLDISGTGFYEQYF

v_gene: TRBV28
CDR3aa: CASSQVAGPYYNEQFF

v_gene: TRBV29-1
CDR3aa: CSVDEGQGMEYEQYF

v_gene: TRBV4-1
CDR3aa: CASSQEGQGNEPQHF

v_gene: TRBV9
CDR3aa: CASRGTGNNYGYTF

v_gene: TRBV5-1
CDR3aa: CASSLGGGQYGYTF

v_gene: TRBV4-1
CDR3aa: CASSQSWGGELTEAFF

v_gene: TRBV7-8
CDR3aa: CASSAPSGSLNTGELFF

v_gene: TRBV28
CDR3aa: CASSPSGRGGYEQYF

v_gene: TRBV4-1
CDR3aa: CASSTRLADSYNEQFF

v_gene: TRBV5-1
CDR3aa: CASSVPGPEGGTLYEQYF

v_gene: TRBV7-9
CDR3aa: CASSPTSDEQFF

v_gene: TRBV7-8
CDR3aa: CASSPLGLATTYEQYF

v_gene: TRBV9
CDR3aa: CASSVADRLNTEAFF

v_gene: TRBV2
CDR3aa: CARAKPGQGRGDNEQFF

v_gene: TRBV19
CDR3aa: CASSIGQGLRQPQHF

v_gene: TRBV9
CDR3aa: CASTQSSGNFEIPDTQYF

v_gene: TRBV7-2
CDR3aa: CASSGRGTYEQYF

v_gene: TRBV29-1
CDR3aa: CSVLSRWNKLGAGNHGYGYTF

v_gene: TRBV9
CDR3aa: CASSPGTSDYEQYF

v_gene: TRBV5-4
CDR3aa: CASSGTYSTDTQYF

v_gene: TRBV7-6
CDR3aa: CASSLGLAGSYNEQFF

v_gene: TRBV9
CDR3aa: CASSLAGGTDTQYF

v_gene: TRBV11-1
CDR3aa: CASRSPAWNTEAFF

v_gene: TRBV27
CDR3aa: CASGSPSYEQYF

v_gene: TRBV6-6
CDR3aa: CASSWGTGELFF

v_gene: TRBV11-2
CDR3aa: CASSLGTPVEQYF

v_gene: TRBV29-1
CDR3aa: CSALVNTEAFF

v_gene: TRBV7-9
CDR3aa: CASSFLTTGGELHTQYF

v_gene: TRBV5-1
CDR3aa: CASSLDFAGGPYEQYF

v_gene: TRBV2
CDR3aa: CASRQGGGHTDTQYF

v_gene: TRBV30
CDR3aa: CAWSGDTQYF

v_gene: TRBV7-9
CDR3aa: CASSFPDRDRNTIYF

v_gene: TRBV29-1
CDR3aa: CSVPDPKSYGYTF

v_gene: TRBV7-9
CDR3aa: CASRAVGNSPLHF

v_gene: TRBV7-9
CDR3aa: CASSSLDRVETQYF

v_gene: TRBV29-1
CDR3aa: CSVEDRGGNYGYTF

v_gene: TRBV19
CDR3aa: CASSIRQGNDEQYF

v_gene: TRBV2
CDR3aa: CASSEGRYNEQFF

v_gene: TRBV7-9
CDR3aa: CASSLSGLNTEAFF

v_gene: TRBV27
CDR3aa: CASSLERGGLNEQFF

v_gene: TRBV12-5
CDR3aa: CASGLGQETQYF

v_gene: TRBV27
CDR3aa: CASSLMGQEQFF